These T cell receptor beta chains were read from a single sample in a study of blood T cell repertoires in COVID-19. Profiling relied on immunoSEQ multiplex PCR, and the TCRdb table lists in-frame clones only, not all of them. The sample records about 110,000 clones, approximately 87% being singletons. The sequencing sample was made of peripheral blood. These receptors were obtained from a woman aged 55-69 years with acute or convalescent COVID-19. CDR3s include the opening cysteine and the closing phenylalanine or tryptophan. Fields, in order: D gene, V gene, J gene, clone size, CDR3 protein, CDR3 DNA. A D gene is named only where the DNA matches it firmly. Not all rows give a size; the values are once, few, many and, for expanded clones, a class.

TRBD1	TRBV6-5	TRBJ1-1	few	CASSYLGQGGPEAFF	TGTGCCAGCAGTTACCTGGGACAGGGAGGACCTGAAGCTTTCTTT
NA	TRBV20-1	TRBJ2-7	NA	CSALQGNEQYF	TGCAGTGCTTTACAGGGAAACGAGCAGTACTTC
TRBD1	TRBV20-1	TRBJ1-1	NA	CSAGGQGGHTEAFF	TGCAGTGCTGGTGGACAGGGCGGGCACACTGAAGCTTTCTTT
NA	TRBV4-1	TRBJ2-5	NA	CASSLTRGRDLQETQYF	TGCGCCAGCAGCCTCACGAGGGGGCGGGACTTACAAGAGACCCAGTACTTC
TRBD2	TRBV7-9	TRBJ2-5	NA	CASSVGTSGRYF	TGTGCCAGCAGCGTAGGAACTAGCGGACGCTACTTC
NA	TRBV18	TRBJ2-2	NA	CASTRERAGELFF	TGTGCCAGCACCCGGGAGCGCGCCGGGGAGCTGTTTTTT
NA	TRBV4-1	TRBJ1-3	NA	CASSQYSQVGNTIYF	TGCGCCAGCAGCCAATACTCACAGGTCGGAAACACCATATATTTT
NA	TRBV5-1	TRBJ1-6	NA	CASSQGGGETSPLHF	TGCGCCAGCAGCCAAGGTGGGGGCGAAACCTCACCCCTCCACTTT
TRBD1	TRBV7-7	TRBJ2-6	NA	CASSPRQGGAGANVLTF	TGTGCTAGCAGCCCTCGACAGGGTGGGGCTGGGGCCAACGTCCTGACTTTC
NA	TRBV20-1	TRBJ2-7	NA	CSASLVSSYEQYF	TGCAGTGCTAGTCTCGTTAGCTCCTACGAGCAGTACTTC